What follows is one TCR beta chain and its context. In the authors' workflow: Estimated nucleated cell counts came from reference gene primer amplification. Sequenced by immunoSEQ multiplex PCR; TCRdb stores in-frame clones only, minus some. The DNA gave D and trimming, while V, J and clone size come from that table. Among roughly 41,000 clones listed, 75% to 90% were seen once. The sample originates from a study of blood T cell repertoires in COVID-19. Study at large: Sites across the United States, Italy and Spain contributed samples from acute and convalescent COVID-19. In each case, the material was cDNA or gDNA derived from T cells, B-cell-depleted T cells, or PBMCs.

The junction had 2 bases not matched to a gene; V was cut back by 1 base and J by 7 bases. The CDR3 loop spans 13 amino acids. The V and J genes are TRBV12-3 or TRBV12-4 and TRBJ1-2; 8 bases are shared with TRBD1. This clonotype originated in a human donor in a cohort sampled during active COVID-19. Material for sequencing was peripheral blood. CDR3 bases: TGTGCCAGCAGTTTAGGGACAGGGCCTGGCTACACCTTC. Translating gives CASSLGTGPGYTF.